This TCR beta chain stems from a study of technical replicates of blood from a few donors (dated by TCRdb to 2016 to 2017). Library generation was performed with the immunoSEQ multiplex PCR assay. TCRdb provides this immuneACCESS table in a form limited to in-frame rearrangements. Some clones are lacking; in checked studies, under half of them reflect an unresolved V gene, and why the rest are absent is not known. For this sample the table gives about 83,000 clones, of which about 90% were detected only once. The ten biggest clones cover about 0.27% of the sample. About this clone itself: Its specific antigen is unknown. Per-base quality was not reported, and no clone a single base away is much larger than it.

Trimming costs V 6 bases and J 1 base, and their ends lie 15 bases apart. The CDR3 starts with the cysteine, ends with the phenylalanine, and has 15 residues. Just the 45-base CDR3 DNA is kept, in frame starting at base 1. CDR1 and CDR2 are drawn from the germline V gene: SNHLY, FYNNEI. The chain is made from TRBV2 and TRBJ1-1; a weak D assignment points to TRBD1 (6 bases agree). Specimen: T cells isolated from PBMCs. This sequence was found in a human donor in good health. Here the CDR3 is given as CASRIQGLGNTEAFF. The bases are TGTGCCAGCAGGATACAGGGATTGGGGAACACTGAAGCTTTCTTT.